This T cell receptor (beta chain) was sequenced in a study of blood T cell repertoires in COVID-19. Study in general: The origin of the acute and convalescent COVID-19 samples was the United States, Italy and Spain.

The table came from immunoSEQ multiplex PCR; TCRdb's copy has only in-frame clones and leaves some out. The sample lists more than 95,000 clones; about 88% were seen once. Sequencing input: peripheral blood. The sequence was collected from a woman over 75 with acute or convalescent COVID-19.

CDR3 in amino acids: CASSGQAFNNSPLHF. The CDR3 DNA reads as TGTGCCAGCAGTGGACAGGCTTTCAATAATTCACCCCTCCACTTT. The gene calls are TRBV28 and TRBJ1-6; the match to TRBD1 covers 7 bases. The germline V gene encodes CDR1 MDHEN and CDR2 SYDVKM. The V gene end was trimmed by 5 bases and the J gene end by 5 bases; junction bases not matched to a gene: 6. CDR3 length: 15 residues.